This T cell receptor (beta chain) was sequenced during a study of T-cell reconstitution after alpha-beta-depleted transplantation in children (TCRdb year 2016). Concerning the study at large: T-cell immune reconstitution after TCRalphabeta/CD19-depleted allogeneic hematopoietic cell transplantation in children was quantitatively tracked in the study by means of TCR repertoire profiling. Results the study describes overall, beyond this receptor: Over subsequent months, a decline in hyperexpanded clone frequencies was noted, and after one year, T-cell counts and TCRbeta diversity were mostly ascribed to newly produced T cells. The high TCRbeta diversity at day 60 in some patients was ascribed to recipient T cells and intrathymic progenitors that had survived conditioning. The apparently early recovery of alphabetaT-cell counts about two months after transplant reportedly depended on only several hundred rapidly expanded clones that came from non-depleted graft cells.

The treatment or condition label of this sample denotes: allogeneic hematopoietic cell transplantation with graft depleted of TCRalphabeta T cells and CD19 B cells. TCRalphabeta/CD19-depleted allogeneic hematopoietic cell grafts were given to the transplant recipients, all of whom were children. Libraries were prepared through PCR. The sequencer listed for this sample is Illumina HiSeq 2500. TCR libraries were prepared with molecular barcoding, using unique molecular identifiers to normalize TCRbeta repertoire quantification. TCRdb trimmed public reads at Q25 via fastp, called clones via MiXCR and kept in-frame beta chains. Entries are consolidated by CDR3 protein sequence, retaining the most common genes and DNA. The sample data list approximately 210,000 distinct CDR3 sequences, and about a sixth of these were observed just once. Around 44% of the sample rests with the top ten. V is reduced by 7 bases and J by 0 bases, leaving a spacing of 16 bases between them. CDR1 and CDR2, looked up from the germline V gene, are ENHRY and SYGVKD. The CDR3 sequence holds 16 residues, the cysteine and phenylalanine included. Left in the record is the CDR3 DNA by itself, 48 bases read in frame from the first base.

Details on this clonotype: Its antigen is unknown. Qualities for individual bases were not recorded, and no much larger clone is one base off.

The chain is made from TRBV10-3 and TRBJ2-1; 6 matching bases give a weak D call of TRBD2. The receptor comes from a male patient aged 2 to 9 who had a stem cell transplant for acute lymphoblastic leukemia, so the T cells may come from the graft donor. This specimen consisted of PBMCs, mostly from graft donor cells, obtained 360 days after TCRalphabeta/CD19-depleted stem cell transplant. The DNA sequence reads TGTGCCATCACCCCAGGGCGGGGAAGCTCCTACAATGAGCAGTTCTTC. It translates as CAITPGRGSSYNEQFF.